Shown below are 20 T cell receptor beta chains from a single sample sequenced in a study of CD8+ T cells in alopecia areata. Treatment noted: oral pan-JAK inhibitor, 5-10 mg twice daily. It was cDNA, reverse transcribed from extracted RNA, that served as the sequencing template. Generated by immunoSEQ multiplex PCR, the TCRdb table keeps only in-frame clones and is missing some. The data contain about 190,000 clones, around 56% of them singletons. The sequencing here drew on CD4+ T cells sorted from blood, taken at week 4, from a patient treated with tofacitinib. The receptors come from a human donor with alopecia areata.

This clone was detected only a few times. The chain employs TRBV10-3 and TRBJ2-1, with TRBD2 matching 9 bases. Trimming took 0 bases from V and 9 from J; bases not matched to a gene: 6. The CDR3 length is 15 residues. CDR1 is ENHRY and CDR2 is SYGVKD in the germline V gene. The CDR3 protein is CAISESVAGVGEQFF. DNA for the CDR3: TGTGCCATCAGTGAGTCGGTAGCGGGAGTAGGTGAGCAGTTCTTC.

The rearrangement joins TRBV9 to TRBJ2-7; the match to TRBD1 covers 7 bases. With 1 base clipped from V and 3 bases from J, the junction kept 4 bases outside the gene matches. This CDR3 comprises 14 residues. CDR1 and CDR2 (germline): SGDLS, YYNGEE. The CDR3 sequence is CASSVSRQGYEQYF. DNA of the CDR3: TGTGCCAGCAGCGTATCGAGACAGGGCTACGAGCAGTACTTC.

The chain combines TRBV9 with TRBJ2-3, with a weak D call TRBD2 (6 bases). The germline V and J ends were trimmed by 3 bases and 4 bases, with 12 bases remaining between them. Looked up from germline, CDR1 is SGDLS and CDR2 is YYNGEE. The CDR3 is 14 amino acids. CDR3 DNA: TGTGCCAGCAGCGGCGGGATGGGAGCAGATACGCAGTATTTT. Translation: CASSGGMGADTQYF.

The gene calls are TRBV5-1 and TRBJ1-1, with D possibly TRBD1 on 5 matching bases. Germline-derived CDR1 and CDR2 are SGHRS and YFSETQ. V was pared by 5 bases and J by 4 bases, with 15 bases between. This CDR3 comprises 14 residues. The CDR3 here is CASRPTGGRTEAFF. The CDR3 coding sequence is TGCGCCAGCAGACCCACCGGGGGTCGCACTGAAGCTTTCTTT.

The chain uses TRBV29-1 and TRBJ2-7, with 11 nucleotides matching TRBD2. Germline CDR1 and CDR2: SQVTM and ANQGSEA. The CDR3 spans 13 residues. V shed 4 bases, J shed 4 bases, and the junction held 3 bases outside the gene matches. CDR3 loop: CSVVAGGPYEQYF. For the CDR3, the DNA is TGCAGCGTTGTAGCGGGAGGGCCTTACGAGCAGTACTTC.

The chain couples TRBV30 to TRBJ2-3; the match to TRBD2 covers 8 bases. Trimming at V came to 0 bases and at J to 4 bases, leaving 6 bases not matched to a gene. Germline V gene data show CDR1 as GTSNPN and CDR2 as SVGIG (reference sequence). The CDR3 sequence is 15 residues long. The DNA for the CDR3 is TGTGCCTGGAGTGTAAGGGCGGGAGGAGCAGATACGCAGTATTTT. It yields the protein CAWSVRAGGADTQYF. The full variable domain, its missing parts supplied by reference TRBV30 and TRBJ2-3, is SQTIHQWPATLVQPVGSPLSLECTVEGTSNPNLYWYRQAAGRGLQLLFYSVGIGQISSEVPQNLSASRPQDRQFILSSKKLLLSDSGFYLCAWSVRAGGADTQYFGPGTRLTVL.

The genes are TRBV29-1 and TRBJ2-5, with TRBD1 matching 8 bases. Trimming cost V 7 bases and J 2 bases; bases outside gene matches: 0. Germline V lookup: CDR1 SQVTM, CDR2 ANQGSEA. The CDR3 consists of 11 residues. Here the CDR3 reads CSGDRQETQYF. In DNA, the CDR3 is TGCAGCGGGGACAGGCAAGAGACCCAGTACTTC. The variable domain in full, completed from reference TRBV29-1 and TRBJ2-5, reads SAVISQKPSRDICQRGTSLTIQCQVDSQVTMMFWYRQQPGQSLTLIATANQGSEATYESGFVIDKFPISRPNLTFSTLTVSNMSPEDSSIYLCSGDRQETQYFGPGTRLLVL.

This clone was counted between two and nine times. The same CDR3 also results from other DNA sequences found in this sample. The chain has TRBV29-1 and TRBJ1-1; a weak D match, TRBD1 (5 bases). Trimming stripped 4 bases from V and 5 bases from J, with 8 bases between. This CDR3 region has 11 residues. Germline V CDR1 and CDR2: SQVTM, ANQGSEA. In DNA, the CDR3 is TGCAGCGTTGGCAGGGATACTGAAGCTTTCTTT. Translated, it gives CSVGRDTEAFF. Full variable domain (outside the CDR3, taken from reference TRBV29-1 and TRBJ1-1): SAVISQKPSRDICQRGTSLTIQCQVDSQVTMMFWYRQQPGQSLTLIATANQGSEATYESGFVIDKFPISRPNLTFSTLTVSNMSPEDSSIYLCSVGRDTEAFFGQGTRLTVV.

The V call is TRBV7-9, the J call TRBJ1-2, with a possible D match to TRBD1 (5 bases). Deletions cut 3 bases from V and 8 bases from J, with 19 bases between. The length of the CDR3 is 15 residues. CDR1 SEHNR and CDR2 FQNEAQ come from the germline V gene (reference sequence). In DNA, the CDR3 is TGTGCCAGCAGCTTTCGACAGATCCCTATTAAGGGCTACACCTTC. Translated, it gives CASSFRQIPIKGYTF.

The rearrangement links TRBV5-1 to TRBJ2-5; D is unresolved. This CDR3 contains 13 residues. The V end lost 9 bases, the J end lost 2 bases, and 14 bases lay between the germline ends. Germline CDR1 and CDR2: SGHRS and YFSETQ. The CDR3: CATSTAGQETQYF. The DNA of the CDR3 is TGCGCCACCTCGACTGCCGGACAAGAGACCCAGTACTTC. The whole variable domain, remainder taken from reference TRBV5-1 and TRBJ2-5, is KAGVTQTPRYLIKTRGQQVTLSCSPISGHRSVSWYQQTPGQGLQFLFEYFSETQRNKGNFPGRFSGRQFSNSRSEMNVSTLELGDSALYLCATSTAGQETQYFGPGTRLLVL.

Here the CDR3 reads CASSDRGLGNIQYF. CDR3 DNA: TGTGCCAGCAGTGATAGGGGGCTGGGAAACATTCAGTACTTC. This chain connects TRBV2 to TRBJ2-4; 7 bases map to TRBD1. This CDR3 comprises 14 residues. Losses at the gene ends were 3 bases for V and 6 bases for J; bases not matched to a gene: 5. CDR1 SNHLY and CDR2 FYNNEI come from the germline V gene.

The genes are TRBV6-5 and TRBJ2-5, with 10 bases matching TRBD1. Trimming cost V 4 bases and J 4 bases; bases outside gene matches: 6. This CDR3 is 15 amino acids long. The germline V gene has CDR1 MNHEY and CDR2 SVGAGI. CDR3 sequence reads: CASSSPGQGRETQYF. The CDR3 DNA follows: TGTGCCAGCAGTTCCCCGGGACAGGGGAGAGAGACCCAGTACTTC.

The rearrangement joins TRBV29-1 to TRBJ1-1; 10 nucleotides match TRBD1. The CDR3 is 13 residues long. The ends lost 4 bases at V and 5 bases at J; junction bases unmatched: 4. CDR1 and CDR2 (germline): SQVTM, ANQGSEA. The CDR3, as DNA: TGCAGCGTTGTGACAGGGGGCTGGACTGAAGCTTTCTTT. Translation gives CSVVTGGWTEAFF.

The chain carries TRBV5-1 and TRBJ2-1; 7 bases align to TRBD2. V trimming: 1 base; J trimming: 8 bases; junction bases outside the gene matches: 9. Germline CDR1 reads SGHRS; CDR2 reads YFSETQ. This CDR3 region has 15 residues. This CDR3 reads CASSLLSSGNHEQFF. CDR3 sequence (DNA): TGCGCCAGCAGCTTGTTGTCTAGCGGTAACCATGAGCAGTTCTTC.

The chain couples TRBV27 to TRBJ2-1; D gene uncertain. Trimming shortened V by 5 bases and J by 4 bases, and 9 bases separated the two germline ends. The CDR3 totals 13 residues. From germline, CDR1 is MNHEY and CDR2 SMNVEV (reference sequence). This CDR3 reads CASSPPPYNEQFF. In DNA form, the CDR3 reads TGTGCCAGCAGTCCCCCACCATACAATGAGCAGTTCTTC.

This sequence joins TRBV13 and TRBJ2-1; 10 nucleotides align to TRBD2. The junction had 3 bases not matched to a gene; V was cut back by 1 base and J by 0 bases. The length of the CDR3 is 17 residues. Per germline, CDR1 PRHDT and CDR2 FYEKMQ (reference sequence). The CDR3, as DNA: TGTGCCAGCAGCTTAGTTGCTAGCGGGAGCTCCTACAATGAGCAGTTCTTC. It yields the protein CASSLVASGSSYNEQFF. Full variable domain (remainder filled in from reference TRBV13 and TRBJ2-1): AAGVIQSPRHLIKEKRETATLKCYPIPRHDTVYWYQQGPGQDPQFLISFYEKMQSDKGSIPDRFSAQQFSDYHSELNMSSLELGDSALYFCASSLVASGSSYNEQFFGPGTRLTVL.

This clone was detected a few times. V is TRBV14 and J is TRBJ2-7; no definite D call. The CDR3 length is 16 residues. V was clipped by 0 bases and J by 0 bases, with 12 bases between them. Germline lookup yields CDR1 SGHDN and CDR2 FVKESK. CDR3 bases: TGTGCCAGCAGCCAAGAGTGGGCTAGGAGCTCCTACGAGCAGTACTTC. Protein sequence: CASSQEWARSSYEQYF.

The genes are TRBV2 and TRBJ1-5; no clear D gene. Germline lookup yields CDR1 SNHLY and CDR2 FYNNEI. The CDR3 spans 13 residues. Trimming removed 7 bases from V and 0 bases from J, with 7 bases in between. CDR3 in DNA: TGTGCCAGCAAAGGACTTAGCAATCAGCCCCAGCATTTT. Translating it yields CASKGLSNQPQHF.

The rearrangement uses TRBV15 and TRBJ2-7; the D gene is possibly TRBD2 (5 bases). CDR1 and CDR2 (germline): LNHNV, YYDKDF (reference sequence). V was shortened by 1 base and J by 0 bases, with 7 bases between the two germline ends. The CDR3 has 14 amino acids. Here the CDR3 reads CATSRVAGSYEQYF. The CDR3 DNA is TGTGCCACCAGCAGAGTGGCGGGCTCCTACGAGCAGTACTTC.

J is TRBJ2-5 and V is TRBV5-4, with 7 nucleotides matching TRBD1. Germline V gene data show CDR1 as SGHNT and CDR2 as YYREEE (reference sequence). The V and J ends lost 4 bases and 6 bases, in that order; junction bases with no gene match: 9. This CDR3 spans 14 amino acids. DNA for the CDR3: TGTGCCAGCAGCCGAACAGGGGTCTGGCAGACCCAGTACTTC. Translation: CASSRTGVWQTQYF.